This T cell receptor beta chain derives from a study of technical replicates of blood from a handful of donors. Trimming stripped 8 bases from V and 8 bases from J, with 19 bases between. In germline, CDR1 is MNHNS, CDR2 SASEGT. The CDR3 is 14 residues long. Clones were read by immunoSEQ multiplex PCR, and TCRdb kept only the in-frame ones, dropping some. The sample holds 65,000 to 85,000 clones, roughly 97% seen once. The receptor's source is a human donor in good health. This sequence joins TRBV6-1 and TRBJ2-1, with D uncertain. Sequencing was performed on T cells isolated from PBMCs. CDR3 loop: CASFSLSGFDEQFF. In DNA, the CDR3 is TGTGCCAGCTTCTCACTTTCGGGTTTTGATGAGCAGTTCTTC.